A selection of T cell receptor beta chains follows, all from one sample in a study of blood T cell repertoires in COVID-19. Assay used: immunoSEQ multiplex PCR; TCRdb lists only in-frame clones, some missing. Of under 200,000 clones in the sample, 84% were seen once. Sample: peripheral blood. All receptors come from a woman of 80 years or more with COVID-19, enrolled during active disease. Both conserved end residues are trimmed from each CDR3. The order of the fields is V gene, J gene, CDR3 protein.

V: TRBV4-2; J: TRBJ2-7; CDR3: ASSQADISYEQY
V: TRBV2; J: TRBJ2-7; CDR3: ASSEAYLSGQY
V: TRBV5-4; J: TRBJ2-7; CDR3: ASSGGTSGSYEQY
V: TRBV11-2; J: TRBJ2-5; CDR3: ASSLSGGETQY
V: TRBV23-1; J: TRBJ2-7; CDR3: ASSQSSGRSYEQY
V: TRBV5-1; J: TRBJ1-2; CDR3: ASSLAANYGYT
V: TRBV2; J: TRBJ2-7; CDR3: ASVASGTYEQY
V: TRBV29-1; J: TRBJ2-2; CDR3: SALGLAGSYTGELF
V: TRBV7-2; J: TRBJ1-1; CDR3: ASSPGDRGDTEAF
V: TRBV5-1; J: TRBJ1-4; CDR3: ASRVLPPEEATNEKLF
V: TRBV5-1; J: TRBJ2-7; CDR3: ASSSSPQGLSSYEQY
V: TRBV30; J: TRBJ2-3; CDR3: AWSRYRGGTDTQY
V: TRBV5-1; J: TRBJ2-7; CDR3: ASSSGIPPAEQY
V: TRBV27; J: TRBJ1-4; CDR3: ASSFRTRNEKLF
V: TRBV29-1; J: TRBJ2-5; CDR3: SVEALSVGETQY
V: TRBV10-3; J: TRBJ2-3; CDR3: AIISREGGTDTQY
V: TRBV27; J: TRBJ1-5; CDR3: ASSLLGSRRDQPQH
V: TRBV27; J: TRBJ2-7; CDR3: ASSAPAPGLVYEQY
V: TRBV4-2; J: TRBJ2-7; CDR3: ASSQDLGRAEQY
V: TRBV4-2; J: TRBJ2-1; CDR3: ASSQDGASGGRRDEQF
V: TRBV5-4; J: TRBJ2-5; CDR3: ASSGQPQETQY
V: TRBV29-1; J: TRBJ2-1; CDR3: SVIRGLYNEQF
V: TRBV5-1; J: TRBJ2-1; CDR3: ASSTQQGATMF
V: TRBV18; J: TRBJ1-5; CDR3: ASSPRTAGAQPQH
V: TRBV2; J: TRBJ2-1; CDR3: ASSGGLAGDGNEQF
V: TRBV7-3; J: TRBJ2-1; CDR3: ATSQGNEQF
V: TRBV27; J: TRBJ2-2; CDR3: ASSPLGSPGELF
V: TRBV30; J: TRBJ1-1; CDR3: AWSLGGLEAF
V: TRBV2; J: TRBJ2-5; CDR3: ASRPGRGKETQY
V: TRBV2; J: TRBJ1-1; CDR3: ASSDTGYTEAF
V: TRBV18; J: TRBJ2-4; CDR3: ASSRLAGDDLLAKNIQY
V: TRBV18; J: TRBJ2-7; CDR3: ASSPLQDEQY
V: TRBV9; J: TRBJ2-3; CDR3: ASSVKVPGLAGGVEDTQY
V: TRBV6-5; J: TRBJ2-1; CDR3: ASSPQREVYNEQF
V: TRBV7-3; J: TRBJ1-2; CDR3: ASSRQGALNYGYT
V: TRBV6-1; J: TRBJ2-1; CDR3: ASSERDYYNEQF
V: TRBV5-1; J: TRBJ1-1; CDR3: ASSPPHLTEAF
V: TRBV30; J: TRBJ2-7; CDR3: AWSVGTGILYEQY
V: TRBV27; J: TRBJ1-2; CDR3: ASSSLRTGVPLTYGYT
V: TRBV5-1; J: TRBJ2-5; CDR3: ASSLIPSGGQETQY
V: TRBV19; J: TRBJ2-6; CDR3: ASSIDQGLRGANVLT